This TCR beta chain was captured in a study of CD8 T cells in Susac syndrome. From blood CD8+ and CD4+ T cells, the TCR beta chain was sequenced. Healthy donors constituted the controls, which were matched for age and sex. The authors negatively isolated CD8+ and CD4+ T cells and FACS-enriched TEMRA cells. CDR1 is KGHDR, CDR2 SFDVKD, per germline. The V and J ends lost 4 bases and 2 bases, in that order; junction bases with no gene match: 13. CDR3 length equals 18 residues. Roughly 0.45 to 1 ug RNA was reverse transcribed with random hexamers. The immunoSEQ assay covered 54 Vbeta and 13 Jbeta segments for CDR3. TCRdb processed the immunoSEQ multiplex PCR reads anew with MiXCR; each CDR3 protein has one entry. The sample lists around 200,000 distinct CDR3 sequences; 95% were seen once.

The chain has TRBV24-1 and TRBJ2-3, with TRBD2 matching over 8 bases. The sequenced sample consisted of CD4+ T cells from PBMCs. This clonotype was sampled from a human donor in good health. DNA for the CDR3: TGTGCCACCAGTGACCCGGGGCTTAGCGGGACACCCACAGATACGCAGTATTTT. This sequence encodes CATSDPGLSGTPTDTQYF.